In its sample, the clone carrying this T cell receptor beta chain was seen many times. Its target is unknown. The record originates from a study of read filtering for tumor transcriptome and immune sequencing. Whole-study results and caveats: Without single-read clonotypes, shared clonotype proportions correlated more between IR-seq and RNA-seq. IR-seq captured clonotypes deeper and more reliably than RNA-seq. In IR-seq, single-read clonotypes were roughly 80% of clonotypes but around 3.4% of reads.

At the time of active disease, bone marrow was collected from every patient. Molecular barcoded adaptors covering alpha/delta and beta/gamma chains were used on approximately 400 ng RNA. Using its own MiXCR run on the reads, TCRdb lists one record per CDR3 protein. Found here are 75,000 to 95,000 distinct CDR3 sequences, roughly a fifth of them singletons; the top ten hold over 10%. The source is a donor aged 40 or over with multiple myeloma. The sequenced material came from a population of CD138-negative cells sorted from bone marrow.

CDR3 residues: CASSGDHQETQYF. As DNA, the CDR3 is TGTGCCAGTAGTGGGGACCACCAAGAGACCCAGTACTTC. The V gene is TRBV19, the J gene TRBJ2-5; D tentatively fits TRBD1 or TRBD2 (5 bases each). Trimming stripped 5 bases from V and 0 bases from J, with 7 bases between. CDR3 length: 13 residues. Germline lookup yields CDR1 LNHDA and CDR2 SQIVND (reference sequence).